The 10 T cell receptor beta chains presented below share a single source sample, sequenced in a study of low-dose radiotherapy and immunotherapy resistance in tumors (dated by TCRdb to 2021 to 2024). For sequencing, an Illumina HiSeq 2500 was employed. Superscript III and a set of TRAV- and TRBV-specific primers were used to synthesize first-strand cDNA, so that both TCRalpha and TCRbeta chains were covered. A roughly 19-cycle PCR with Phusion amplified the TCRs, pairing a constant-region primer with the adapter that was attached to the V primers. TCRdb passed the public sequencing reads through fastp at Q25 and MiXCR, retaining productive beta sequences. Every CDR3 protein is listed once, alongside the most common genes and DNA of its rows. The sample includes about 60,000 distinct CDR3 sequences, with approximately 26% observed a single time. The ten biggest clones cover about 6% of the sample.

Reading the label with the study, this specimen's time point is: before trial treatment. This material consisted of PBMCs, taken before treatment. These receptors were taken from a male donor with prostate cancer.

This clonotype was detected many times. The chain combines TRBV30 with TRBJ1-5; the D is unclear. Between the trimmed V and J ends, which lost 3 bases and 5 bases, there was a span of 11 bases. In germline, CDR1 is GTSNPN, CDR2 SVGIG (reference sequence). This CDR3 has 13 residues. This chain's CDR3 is CAWRSGSHQPQHF. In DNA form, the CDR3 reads TGTGCCTGGAGGTCCGGCTCCCATCAGCCCCAGCATTTT.

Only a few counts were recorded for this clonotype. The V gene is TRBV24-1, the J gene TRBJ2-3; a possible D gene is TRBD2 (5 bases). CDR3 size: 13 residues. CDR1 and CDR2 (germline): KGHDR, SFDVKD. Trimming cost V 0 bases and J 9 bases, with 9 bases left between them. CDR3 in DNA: TGTGCCACCAGTGATTTGGAGGGTCGAACGCAGTATTTT. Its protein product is CATSDLEGRTQYF.

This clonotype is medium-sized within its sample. CDR3 coding DNA: TGTGCCAGCAGTTTAAGGTTGACAGCCCTTGGCACTGAAGCTTTCTTT. Translating gives CASSLRLTALGTEAFF. The J gene is TRBJ1-1, the V gene TRBV28; D is possibly TRBD1 (5 bases). V gave up 2 bases and J gave up 4 bases, with 17 bases separating them. This CDR3 is built from 16 residues. The germline gives CDR1 MDHEN, CDR2 SYDVKM.

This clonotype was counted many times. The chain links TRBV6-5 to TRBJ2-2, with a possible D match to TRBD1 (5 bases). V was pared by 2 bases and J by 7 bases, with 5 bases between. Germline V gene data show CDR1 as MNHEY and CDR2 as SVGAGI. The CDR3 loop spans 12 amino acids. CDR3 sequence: CASSYRGGELFF. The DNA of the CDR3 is TGTGCCAGCAGTTACAGGGGCGGGGAGCTGTTTTTT.

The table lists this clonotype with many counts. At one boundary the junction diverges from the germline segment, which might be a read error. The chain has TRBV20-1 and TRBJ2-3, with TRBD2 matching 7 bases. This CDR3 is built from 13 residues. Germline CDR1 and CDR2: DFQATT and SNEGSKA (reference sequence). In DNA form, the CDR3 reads TGCAGTGCGAGAGCGGGGACCTCAAATACGCAGTATTTT. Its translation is CSARAGTSNTQYF.

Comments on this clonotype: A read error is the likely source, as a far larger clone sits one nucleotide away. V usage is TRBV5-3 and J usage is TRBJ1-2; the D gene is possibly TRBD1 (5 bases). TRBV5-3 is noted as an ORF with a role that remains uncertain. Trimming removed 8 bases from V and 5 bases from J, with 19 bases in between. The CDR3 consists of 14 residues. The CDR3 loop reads CASSPNRTVYGYTF. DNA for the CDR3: TGTGCCAGCAGCCCGAACAGGACCGTTTATGGCTACACCTTC.

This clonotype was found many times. The CDR3 loop is CASSYERVLYNEQFF. As DNA, the CDR3 is TGTGCCAGCAGCTATGAGCGGGTACTATACAATGAGCAGTTCTTC. V and J are TRBV7-8 and TRBJ2-1; possibly TRBD2 for D (6 bases). This CDR3 has 15 amino acids. V lost 4 bases and J 4 bases, leaving 14 bases between the germline ends. The germline CDR1 and CDR2 sequences are SGHVS and FQNEAQ. Complete variable domain (other parts from reference TRBV7-8 and TRBJ2-1): GAGVSQSPRYKVAKRGQDVALRCDPISGHVSLFWYQQALGQGPEFLTYFQNEAQLDKSGLPSDRFFAERPEGSVSTLKIQRTQQEDSAVYLCASSYERVLYNEQFFGPGTRLTVL.

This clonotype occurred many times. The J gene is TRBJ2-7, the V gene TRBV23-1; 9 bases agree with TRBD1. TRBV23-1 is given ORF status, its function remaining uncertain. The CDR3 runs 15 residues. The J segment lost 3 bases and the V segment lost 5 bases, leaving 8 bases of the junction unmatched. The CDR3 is CASSYTGQGNYEQYF. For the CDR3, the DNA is TGCGCCAGCAGTTATACGGGACAGGGAAACTACGAGCAGTACTTC.

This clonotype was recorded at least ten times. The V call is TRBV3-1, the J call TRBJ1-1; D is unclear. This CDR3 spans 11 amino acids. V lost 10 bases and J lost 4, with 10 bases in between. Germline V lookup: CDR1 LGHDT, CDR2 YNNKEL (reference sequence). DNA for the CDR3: TGTGCCACCGAGGGAAGCACTGAAGCTTTCTTT. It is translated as CATEGSTEAFF.

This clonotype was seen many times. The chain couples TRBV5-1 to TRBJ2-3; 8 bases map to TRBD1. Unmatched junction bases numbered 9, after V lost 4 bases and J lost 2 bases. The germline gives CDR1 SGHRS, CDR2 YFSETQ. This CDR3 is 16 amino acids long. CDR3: CASSSGLGQDTDTQYF. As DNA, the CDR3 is TGCGCCAGCAGCAGTGGGTTGGGACAGGACACAGATACGCAGTATTTT.